Detailed here is one T cell receptor (beta chain). This record comes from a study of blood T cell repertoires in COVID-19. Study information: From T cells, B-cell-depleted T cells, or PBMCs came the material, which was cDNA or gDNA.

The V gene's germline CDR1 is MNHEY and CDR2 SMNVEV (reference sequence). The length of the CDR3 is 15 residues. V lost 3 bases and J 4 bases, leaving 12 bases between the germline ends. Original analysis: The authors estimated nucleated cell counts from reference gene primer amplification. TCRdb's copy holds only in-frame clones and misses some; the assay was immunoSEQ multiplex PCR. The V and J calls and the clone size are those of that table, but D and trimming were determined from the DNA. Of around 24,000 clones listed, around 86% are singletons. This chain connects TRBV27 to TRBJ2-2; possibly TRBD1 for D (6 bases). The receptor's source is a woman aged 70-85 years with active COVID-19. The sample taken for sequencing was peripheral blood. The CDR3 DNA reads as TGTGCCAGCAGTTTTTCAGGGGCGTTCACCGGGGAGCTGTTTTTT. This encodes CASSFSGAFTGELFF.